Below, one T cell receptor beta chain is given with its context. These data are taken from a study of blood T cell repertoires in COVID-19. Overall study: Samples of COVID-19 (acute and convalescent) were obtained from the United States, Italy and Spain.

This CDR3 contains 14 residues. Germline assignment: CDR1 KGHSH and CDR2 LQKENI. V gave up 6 bases and J gave up 1 base, with 12 bases separating them. Authors' analysis steps: Amplifying reference gene primers gave estimates of nucleated cell counts. The method was immunoSEQ multiplex PCR; TCRdb's version includes in-frame clones alone and lacks a portion of them. V and J calls and clone size are copied from that table; D and trimming were computed from the DNA. Of 110,000 or so clones listed, 70% to 90% are singletons. This chain links TRBV18 with TRBJ1-1; unclear D gene. The sample taken for sequencing was peripheral blood. This clonotype was obtained from a man aged 60 to 75 with acute or convalescent COVID-19. In nucleotides, the CDR3 is TGTGCCAGCTCCACCGTCGTCGGGAACACTGAAGCTTTCTTT. Amino acids: CASSTVVGNTEAFF.